This paragraph reports one TCR beta chain. Antigen unknown. RNA, once extracted, was reverse transcribed into cDNA for use as the sequencing template. The repertoire was sequenced with immunoSEQ multiplex PCR; TCRdb's copy has only in-frame clones and lacks some. The data contain under 70,000 clones, around 96% of them singletons. This sample is drawn from a study of CD8+ T cells in alopecia areata. General study findings and limits: Higher clonality than in normal scalp was seen in lesional scalp, especially alopecia totalis/universalis. Resident alphabeta T cells of normal skin are also sequenced in scalp samples.

Collection of lesional scalp punch biopsies and peripheral blood was performed in alopecia areata patients. CD4+ and CD8+ T cells were sorted from PBMCs. This CDR3 spans 15 amino acids. The germline gives CDR1 MNHEY, CDR2 SVGAGI. V shed 4 bases, J shed 9 bases, and the junction held 10 bases outside the gene matches. The specimen was CD8+ T cells sorted from blood, collected at week 0. This rearrangement joins TRBV6-5 to TRBJ2-1; 9 bases are shared with TRBD2. The receptor was isolated from a human donor with alopecia areata. CDR3 nucleotide sequence: TGTGCCAGCAGTTCCCGCGGCGGGGGGGCGGTTGAGCAGTTCTTC. Its translation: CASSSRGGGAVEQFF.